This T cell receptor (beta chain) was documented in a study of T cells in Graves' hyperthyroidism and ophthalmopathy. This clonotype was detected only a few times. A read error may produce the germline difference seen at one junction end. Germline CDR1 DFQATT, CDR2 SNEGSKA (reference sequence). The CDR3 length is 15 residues. TCR beta CDR3 regions were amplified from RNA. The primer set for the first-round RT-PCR of the TCR CDR3 was HTBI. In TCRdb, the multiplex PCR reads were re-called with MiXCR into one record per CDR3 protein. The sample contains about 400,000 distinct CDR3 sequences, 14% to 15% of which appear only once.

This rearrangement joins TRBV20-1 to TRBJ2-7; 10 bases line up with TRBD2. The sample was blood. This clonotype was sampled from a woman younger than 45 with Graves' hyperthyroidism. For the CDR3, the DNA is TGCAGTGCCAGAGAGCCAGCGGGAGGGCCGAGGGAGCAGTACTTC. Translation gives CSAREPAGGPREQYF.